A selection of T cell receptor beta chains follows, all from one sample in a study of control samples from healthy donors and cancer patients. TCRdb keeps only in-frame clones here, not all; method: immunoSEQ multiplex PCR. The sample yields under 100,000 clones, 85% to 95% seen once. The sample was blood. The receptors come from a woman between 25 and 40 years old in good health. Each CDR3 is given with its conserved first and last residue. Each record gives: clone size, V gene, J gene, D gene, CDR3 DNA, CDR3 protein. A D gene is named only where the DNA matches it firmly. A row's size may be missing; if present it is once, few, many or a size class.

>-|TRBV5-1|TRBJ2-3|-
TGCGCCAGCAGCTCAACAAGCACAGATACGCAGTATTTT
CASSSTSTDTQYF
>-|TRBV24-1|TRBJ1-6|-
TGTGCCACCAGTTCTGGAGGATGGAATAATTCACCCCTCCACTTT
CATSSGGWNNSPLHF
>once|TRBV9|TRBJ1-3|-
TGTGCCAGCAGCATCTCCCCAGTAAACACTGGAAACACCATATATTTT
CASSISPVNTGNTIYF
>-|TRBV3-1/TRBV3-2|TRBJ1-2|-
TGTGCCAGCAGTTACCGGACCTTTTCTAACTATGGCTACACCTTC
CASSYRTFSNYGYTF
>-|TRBV30|TRBJ2-3|-
TGTGCCTGGAGTGGGAGCACAGATACGCAGTATTTT
CAWSGSTDTQYF
>-|TRBV2|TRBJ2-1|TRBD2
TGTGCCAGCAAATGGACTAGCGGGGGAATAAGGGATGAGCAGTTCTTC
CASKWTSGGIRDEQFF
>once|TRBV10-3|TRBJ2-1|TRBD2
TGTGCCGCCACTAGCGGGGTGGGTTCGGGGGAGCAGTTCTTC
CAATSGVGSGEQFF
>few|TRBV5-1|TRBJ2-1|TRBD1
TGCGCCAGCAGCGCGGGGACAGGGAGTTACAATGAGCAGTTCTTC
CASSAGTGSYNEQFF
>-|TRBV2|TRBJ1-4|-
TGTGCCAGCAGTGGGGTCTCGGGGGCTGAAAAACTGTTTTTT
CASSGVSGAEKLFF
>-|TRBV3-1/TRBV3-2|TRBJ2-7|-
TGTGCCAGCAGCGCTCCGGGGGACTCCTACGAGCAGTACTTC
CASSAPGDSYEQYF
>-|TRBV13|TRBJ1-6|-
TGTGCCAGCAGCTTAACGGCAGGAGATTTCTGGGATTCACCCCTCCACTTT
CASSLTAGDFWDSPLHF
>-|TRBV4-1|TRBJ1-3|TRBD1
TGCGCCAGCAGCCAAGGACAGGGGTATGGAAACACCATATATTTT
CASSQGQGYGNTIYF
>-|TRBV5-1|TRBJ2-5|-
TGCGCCAGCAGCGCGACCGCCGGCCAGTACCAAGAGACCCAGTACTTC
CASSATAGQYQETQYF
>-|TRBV10-3|TRBJ2-2|-
TGTGCCATCACTCGGGGAGCGGTGGCGAACACCGGGGAGCTGTTTTTT
CAITRGAVANTGELFF
>-|TRBV15|TRBJ1-5|-
TGTGCCACCAGCCGACATGATAGCAATCAGCCCCAGCATTTT
CATSRHDSNQPQHF
>-|TRBV11-3|TRBJ2-7|-
TGTGCCAGCAGTCAAAACCCCGCCAGCGCCTCCTACGAGCAGTACTTC
CASSQNPASASYEQYF
>-|TRBV14|TRBJ1-1|-
TGTGCCAGCAGCCAAGGGTGGGGGGACACTGAAGCTTTCTTT
CASSQGWGDTEAFF
>-|TRBV3-1/TRBV3-2|TRBJ2-7|TRBD2
TGTGCCAGCAGCCAGGGACTAGCGAACTACGAGCAGTACTTC
CASSQGLANYEQYF
>-|TRBV6-6|TRBJ2-3|TRBD2
TGTGCCAGCAGTCCAAATACTAGCGGGAGAGGCGCAGATACGCAGTATTTT
CASSPNTSGRGADTQYF
>-|TRBV10-3|TRBJ1-5|TRBD1
TGTGCCATCAGGGGGGGGACAGAACAGCCCCAGCATTTT
CAIRGGTEQPQHF
>-|TRBV27|TRBJ1-1|TRBD1
TGTGCCAGCAGCTCCACCCACAGGGGGCAGACTGAAGCTTTCTTT
CASSSTHRGQTEAFF
>-|TRBV6-5|TRBJ2-7|TRBD2
TGTGCCAGCAGTCGGACTAGCGCTTCCTACGAGCAGTACTTC
CASSRTSASYEQYF
>-|TRBV6-6|TRBJ1-1|-
TGTGCCAGCAGTCCACGACAACCTCCAGCGATGAACACTGAAGCTTTCTTT
CASSPRQPPAMNTEAFF
>-|TRBV9|TRBJ2-2|-
TGTGCCAGCACTTCCGACCGGGCGAACACCGGGGAGCTGTTTTTT
CASTSDRANTGELFF
>few|TRBV24-1|TRBJ1-1|TRBD1
TGTGCCACCAGTGATACCAAGGGGGCCTGGAACACTGAAGCTTTCTTT
CATSDTKGAWNTEAFF
>-|TRBV18|TRBJ1-1|-
TGTGCCAGCTCACTTGGGACACCCGAAGCTTTCTTT
CASSLGTPEAFF
>-|TRBV11-2|TRBJ1-1|TRBD1
TGTGCCAGCAGGCCGCTTGGAGGACAGGGGGACACTGAAGCTTTCTTT
CASRPLGGQGDTEAFF
>-|TRBV4-2|TRBJ1-4|-
TGTGCCAGCAGTCTAACCCGGGACGGTGGGGAAAAACTGTTTTTT
CASSLTRDGGEKLFF
>-|TRBV5-1|TRBJ1-5|-
TGCGCCAGCAGCTTGGAATCGGGAAATCAGCCCCAGCATTTT
CASSLESGNQPQHF
>-|TRBV27|TRBJ2-1|-
TGTGCCAGCTGCGTCTACGGACACAATGAGCAGTTCTTC
CASCVYGHNEQFF
>-|TRBV28|TRBJ1-5|-
TGTGCCACCAGCTTGACAGAGGTCTACAATCAGCCCCAGCATTTT
CATSLTEVYNQPQHF
>once|TRBV2|TRBJ1-5|-
TGTGCCAGCAACGGGGGGAGAGGCGGTCAGCCCCAGCATTTT
CASNGGRGGQPQHF
>-|TRBV7-5|TRBJ2-7|-
TGTGCCAGAAGCTTAATATCAGGGCTGGGCGAGCAGTACTTC
CARSLISGLGEQYF
>-|TRBV28|TRBJ1-1|-
TGTGCCAGCAGACTTTGGGGAAGCACTGAAGCTTTCTTT
CASRLWGSTEAFF
>-|TRBV24-1|TRBJ2-2|-
TGTGCCAGCTCTACAGGGTCGAACACCGGGGAGCTGTTTTTT
CASSTGSNTGELFF
>-|TRBV6-5|TRBJ2-7|TRBD1
TGTGCCGGATCCTCCGGACAGGGATACGAGCAGTACTTC
CAGSSGQGYEQYF
>-|TRBV7-9|TRBJ1-2|-
TGTGCCAGCAGCTTCCCGGAAAACTATGGCTACACCTTC
CASSFPENYGYTF
>-|TRBV2|TRBJ1-3|TRBD1
TGTGCCAGCGGAGGACAGGGGGCGGGAAACACCATATATTTT
CASGGQGAGNTIYF
>-|TRBV19|TRBJ1-2|TRBD1
TGTGCCAGTAGTATCAGGGGGGATGACTATGGCTACACCTTC
CASSIRGDDYGYTF
>-|TRBV6-4|TRBJ2-1|TRBD2
TGTGCCAGCAGTGACTCCATAGCGGGAGTTGTAAACAATGAGCAGTTCTTC
CASSDSIAGVVNNEQFF
>-|TRBV29-1|TRBJ1-2|-
TGCAGCGTTGCCGAAGGGGGTGGCGGCTACACCTTC
CSVAEGGGGYTF
>-|TRBV7-3|TRBJ2-7|-
TGTGCCAGCAGCTACGGTCCTGCCTACGAGCAGTACTTC
CASSYGPAYEQYF
>-|TRBV27|TRBJ1-4|-
TGTGCCAGCAGAACCGGGGCGAATGAAAAACTGTTTTTT
CASRTGANEKLFF
>-|TRBV12-3/TRBV12-4|TRBJ1-5|-
TGTGCCAGCAGTTTCCATCGCAATCAGCCCCAGCATTTT
CASSFHRNQPQHF
>few|TRBV2|TRBJ2-5|-
TGTGCCAGCTCCAGAGGTGGACAGATCCAAGAGACCCAGTACTTC
CASSRGGQIQETQYF
>medium-sized|TRBV19|TRBJ2-5|-
TGTGCCAGTAGTATAGTTTGGCCAGAGACCCAGTACTTC
CASSIVWPETQYF
>-|TRBV23-1|TRBJ2-2|TRBD2
TGCGCCAGCAGTCAATCCGACACGTGCGGGAGTTTAGATAAGAGCGGGGAGCTGTTTTTT
CASSQSDTCGSLDKSGELFF